The source of this T cell receptor (beta chain) is a study of early T cells in non-severe SARS-CoV-2 infection. Germline V gives CDR1 SGHVS, CDR2 FNYEAQ. This CDR3 is built from 16 residues. After removal of 1 base from V and 8 bases from J, the junction contained 8 bases not matched to a gene. Ten or more counts support this clonotype. TCRdb reprocessed the 5' RACE reads with MiXCR, giving one entry per CDR3 protein. The table has more than 50,000 distinct CDR3 sequences, 9.5% to 15% seen once. The source of this sequence is an adult who was a healthcare worker with PCR-confirmed SARS-CoV-2 infection or an uninfected control (not recorded which). The material sequenced was whole blood. The rearrangement uses TRBV7-6 and TRBJ2-1; TRBD2 matches 10 bases. CDR3 bases: TGTGCCAGCAGCTTAGGACTAGCGGGTGCCTCCGATGAGCAGTTCTTC. Its translation is CASSLGLAGASDEQFF.